Shown below are 19 T cell receptor beta chains from a single sample sequenced in a study of CD8 T cells in Susac syndrome. RNA amounts of about 0.45 to 1 ug underwent reverse transcription with random hexamers. TCRdb re-derived calls from the immunoSEQ multiplex PCR reads in MiXCR, one entry per CDR3 protein. The profile covers 300,000 to 350,000 distinct CDR3 sequences, with 92% appearing a single time and around 0.07% taken by the ten largest. Sample: CD4+ T cells from PBMCs. These receptors came from a human donor with multiple sclerosis.

The chain employs TRBV12-3 or TRBV12-4 and TRBJ2-1; D possibly uses TRBD1 or TRBD2 (5 bases each). The CDR3 runs 14 residues. Deletions cut 2 bases from V and 8 bases from J, with 13 bases between. CDR3 nucleotide sequence: TGTGCCAGCAGTTTACGGGGTATGGGGGATGAGCAGTTCTTC. Translation: CASSLRGMGDEQFF.

This chain connects TRBV25-1 to TRBJ1-2; TRBD1 matches at 11 bases. The V and J ends lost 4 bases and 0 bases, in that order; junction bases with no gene match: 1. Germline V CDR1 and CDR2: MGHDK, SYGVNS. CDR3 size: 15 residues. The CDR3 DNA follows: TGTGCCAGCAGTGGGACAGGGGGCACTAACTATGGCTACACCTTC. Residues: CASSGTGGTNYGYTF.

CDR3: CASSPWADGTQYF. CDR3 nucleotides: TGTGCCAGCAGCCCCTGGGCCGACGGGACGCAGTATTTT. The V gene is TRBV6-2 or TRBV6-3, the J gene TRBJ2-3; no reliable D call. With 6 bases removed from V and 9 bases from J, the gap between germline ends came to 16 bases. Germline V CDR1 and CDR2: MNHEY, SVGEGT. The length of the CDR3 is 13 residues.

The chain employs TRBV7-9 and TRBJ1-2, with D hard to call. CDR3 length: 13 residues. Trimming shortened V by 1 base and J by 3 bases, and 6 bases separated the two germline ends. Germline CDR1 and CDR2: SEHNR and FQNEAQ (reference sequence). CDR3 in amino acids: CASSLEVDYGYTF. CDR3 bases: TGTGCCAGCAGCTTAGAGGTAGACTATGGCTACACCTTC.

CDR3 sequence (DNA): TGTGCCAGCATCGCGAGGCCGAACACCGGGGAGCTGTTTTTT. The encoded protein is CASIARPNTGELFF. V is TRBV6-6 and J is TRBJ2-2; no clear D. V lost 7 bases and J lost 0, with 9 bases in between. Germline-derived CDR1 and CDR2 are MNHNY and SVGAGI (reference sequence). This CDR3 comprises 14 residues.

V and J are TRBV6-6 and TRBJ1-2; 7 bases match TRBD1. The V gene's germline CDR1 is MNHNY and CDR2 SVGAGI (reference sequence). With 0 bases clipped from V and 6 bases from J, the junction kept 10 bases outside the gene matches. The CDR3 contains 16 residues. The CDR3 region has the DNA TGTGCCAGCAGTTACTCGATAGGAGGGACAGCGAATGGCTACACCTTC. This codes for CASSYSIGGTANGYTF.

The chain has TRBV20-1 and TRBJ1-5, with 11 bases lining up with TRBD1. This CDR3 region has 16 residues. Losses at the gene ends were 3 bases for V and 3 bases for J; bases not matched to a gene: 7. CDR1 and CDR2 from the germline V gene are DFQATT and SNEGSKA (reference sequence). CDR3 sequence reads: CSARMWTGGNNQPQHF. The CDR3 bases are TGCAGTGCTAGGATGTGGACAGGGGGCAACAATCAGCCCCAGCATTTT.

This clonotype was counted once. The chain employs TRBV10-2 and TRBJ2-7; TRBD2 aligns across 16 bases. From germline, CDR1 is WSHSY and CDR2 SAAADI. V shed 4 bases and J 1 base; nucleotides not matched to a gene: 4. This CDR3 has 17 amino acids. The CDR3 nucleotides read TGCGCCAGCAGTGCCGGGACTAGCGGGGGGGGTTCCTACGAGCAGTACTTC. Protein sequence: CASSAGTSGGGSYEQYF.

The V and J genes are TRBV12-5 and TRBJ2-7; TRBD2 agrees at 10 bases. Trimming at V came to 6 bases and at J to 5 bases, leaving 13 bases not matched to a gene. The CDR3 covers 16 residues. CDR1 is LGHNT and CDR2 is FRNRAP in the germline V gene. The CDR3 DNA reads TGTGCTAGTGGCTCAGGACATAGCGGGAGGAACAACGAGCAGTACTTC. This codes for CASGSGHSGRNNEQYF.

This rearrangement joins TRBV19 to TRBJ2-2, with a possible D match to TRBD2 (6 bases). Between the trimmed V and J ends, which lost 5 bases and 3 bases, there was a span of 16 bases. The CDR3 sequence is 16 residues long. Germline CDR1 reads LNHDA; CDR2 reads SQIVND (reference sequence). CDR3 DNA sequence: TGTGCCAGTAGTCCCCGGCGCCCGGGGGACACCGGGGAGCTGTTTTTT. It yields the protein CASSPRRPGDTGELFF. Complete variable domain (other parts from reference TRBV19 and TRBJ2-2): DGGITQSPKYLFRKEGQNVTLSCEQNLNHDAMYWYRQDPGQGLRLIYYSQIVNDFQKGDIAEGYSVSREKKESFPLTVTSAQKNPTAFYLCASSPRRPGDTGELFFGEGSRLTVL.

This chain links TRBV5-1 with TRBJ2-5; the D gene could be TRBD1 or TRBD2 (6 bases each). The CDR3 has 15 residues. CDR1 and CDR2 from the germline V gene are SGHRS and YFSETQ. Trimming cost V 0 bases and J 1 base, with 10 bases left between them. The CDR3 coding sequence is TGCGCCAGCAGCTTGGCGGGGGCTGCCCAAGAGACCCAGTACTTC. This gives the protein CASSLAGAAQETQYF.

V gene TRBV6-2 or TRBV6-3 combines with J gene TRBJ2-7; D call uncertain. The CDR3 is 14 amino acids. V lost 2 bases, J lost 2 bases, and 10 bases lay in between. Germline V gene sequence: CDR1 MNHEY, CDR2 SVGEGT. CDR3 sequence (DNA): TGTGCCAGCAGTTACGAACTTGGGCCCTACGAGCAGTACTTC. Amino acid sequence: CASSYELGPYEQYF.

This clonotype was recorded only once. This chain joins TRBV20-1 and TRBJ1-3, with no clear D. The V gene's germline CDR1 is DFQATT and CDR2 SNEGSKA (reference sequence). Trimming pared 0 bases from V and 8 bases from J, leaving 17 bases between. This CDR3 comprises 15 residues. The CDR3 loop is CSARDLYGGGDTIYF. For the CDR3, the DNA is TGCAGTGCTAGAGATCTCTACGGCGGCGGGGACACCATATATTTT.

The rearrangement links TRBV3-1 to TRBJ1-5; no reliable D call. Germline V gene data show CDR1 as LGHDT and CDR2 as YNNKEL (reference sequence). The CDR3 spans 13 residues. The V end was cut by 1 base, the J end by 7 bases, with 8 bases between. For the CDR3, the DNA is TGTGCCAGCAGCCAAGGTATCCGCCAGCCCCAGCATTTT. Its translation: CASSQGIRQPQHF. The variable domain in full, completed from reference TRBV3-1 and TRBJ1-5, reads DTAVSQTPKYLVTQMGNDKSIKCEQNLGHDTMYWYKQDSKKFLKIMFSYNNKELIINETVPNRFSPKSPDKAHLNLHINSLELGDSAVYFCASSQGIRQPQHFGDGTRLSIL.

This clonotype occurred once. The chain employs TRBV7-8 and TRBJ1-1, with D unclear. The ends were cut back, 6 bases at V and 1 base at J, with 15 bases in the middle. CDR1 and CDR2 from the germline V gene are SGHVS and FQNEAQ. The CDR3 consists of 15 residues. The CDR3 here is CASSYNPTGNTEAFF. CDR3 nucleotides: TGTGCCAGCAGTTACAATCCGACGGGGAACACTGAAGCTTTCTTT.

This clonotype appeared a single time. The chain carries TRBV7-9 and TRBJ1-5; D gene uncertain. The CDR3 extends over 14 amino acids. Trimming removed 6 bases at V and 3 bases at J, with 12 bases between. CDR1 and CDR2 from the germline V gene are SEHNR and FQNEAQ (reference sequence). The CDR3 here is CASRLEGPNQPQHF. DNA for the CDR3: TGTGCCAGCAGACTCGAGGGCCCCAATCAGCCCCAGCATTTT. The entire variable domain, with the rest obtained from reference TRBV7-9 and TRBJ1-5, is as follows: DTGVSQNPRHKITKRGQNVTFRCDPISEHNRLYWYRQTLGQGPEFLTYFQNEAQLEKSRLLSDRFSAERPKGSFSTLEIQRTEQGDSAMYLCASRLEGPNQPQHFGDGTRLSIL.

The rearrangement links TRBV29-1 to TRBJ1-5, with D unclear. CDR3 length: 14 residues. CDR1 SQVTM and CDR2 ANQGSEA come from the germline V gene. The V and J ends lost 4 bases and 5 bases respectively, with 15 bases between them. CDR3 in amino acids: CSVVVGGFDQPQHF. In DNA, the CDR3 is TGCAGCGTTGTAGTAGGTGGGTTCGATCAGCCCCAGCATTTT.

J is TRBJ2-1 and V is TRBV30, with 12 bases fitting TRBD2. This CDR3 comprises 18 residues. V was clipped by 5 bases and J by 1 base; unmatched bases: 12. Germline CDR1 is GTSNPN and CDR2 is SVGIG (reference sequence). The DNA of the CDR3 is TGTGCCTGGTCGACGACGACTAGCGGGAGAGGATCCTACAATGAGCAGTTCTTC. This gives the protein CAWSTTTSGRGSYNEQFF.

The chain combines TRBV27 with TRBJ2-3, with 7 positions matching TRBD2. Unmatched junction bases numbered 14, after V lost 5 bases and J lost 6 bases. The CDR3 is made up of 16 amino acids. From germline, CDR1 is MNHEY and CDR2 SMNVEV (reference sequence). CDR3 sequence reads: CASSRVAGRGGDTQYF. CDR3 DNA: TGTGCCAGCAGTCGTGTAGCGGGTCGGGGAGGGGATACGCAGTATTTT.